The TCR beta chain under discussion was sequenced for a study of CD4+ T cells in melanoma. Study-wide points: A reported correlation linked neoantigen-specific CD4+ T cells to CD8+, macrophage and B cell function. Reportedly, melanoma neoantigen-specific CD4+ T cells showed varied differentiation states.

Only in-frame clones appear in the TCRdb table, and some are missing; sequencing was by immunoSEQ multiplex PCR. This sample carries about 9,600 clones, less than 85% of them seen once, and the ten largest clones take roughly 24%. Germline V gene lookup returns CDR1 PRHDT and CDR2 FYEKMQ (reference sequence). CDR3 length equals 13 residues. Trimming shortened V by 5 bases and J by 7 bases, and 12 bases separated the two germline ends. For this clone: What it binds is unknown.

The receptor's source is a human donor with melanoma. Sequencing was performed on cells from a culture (not recorded whether cultured in vitro). V gene TRBV13 combines with J gene TRBJ2-1, with a possible D match to TRBD2 (5 bases). CDR3 in amino acids: CASSGERRNEQFF. Here the CDR3 DNA reads TGTGCCAGCAGCGGGGAGCGTCGGAATGAGCAGTTCTTC.